The 18 T cell receptor beta chains in this list originate from one sample, sequenced in a study of blood T cell repertoires in COVID-19. Measured with immunoSEQ multiplex PCR; TCRdb has only the in-frame clones, and not every one. The data show 250,000 to 350,000 clones, roughly 90% seen once. Sequences were obtained from peripheral blood. These receptors all stem from a woman between 25 and 40 years old with COVID-19, enrolled during active disease.

V gene TRBV19 combines with J gene TRBJ1-5; TRBD1 might be the D (6 bases). CDR3 length: 15 amino acids. CDR1 and CDR2 from the germline V gene are LNHDA and SQIVND (reference sequence). The CDR3 loop is CASRPGGSVNQPQHF. The CDR3 DNA follows: TGTGCTAGCCGACCTGGGGGCTCCGTCAATCAGCCCCAGCATTTT.

This CDR3 is CASASTFGASGRVGTNNEQFF. The CDR3 bases are TGTGCTAGTGCCTCCACGTTCGGGGCTAGCGGGAGGGTAGGTACTAACAATGAGCAGTTCTTC. This rearrangement joins TRBV12-5 to TRBJ2-1; TRBD2 matches 12 bases. This CDR3 has 21 amino acids. From germline, CDR1 is LGHNT and CDR2 FRNRAP. Unmatched junction bases numbered 24, after V lost 7 bases and J lost 5 bases.

J is TRBJ1-2 and V is TRBV11-2, with D possibly TRBD1 on 5 matching bases. This CDR3 has 15 amino acids. Looked up from germline, CDR1 is SGHAT and CDR2 is FQNNGV. V dropped 5 bases and J dropped 8 bases, with 21 bases sitting between them. The CDR3 sequence is CASSRSGGKSEGYTF. Written as DNA, the CDR3 is TGTGCCAGCAGCCGATCGGGGGGGAAGAGCGAAGGCTACACCTTC.

This sequence joins TRBV7-9 and TRBJ1-2, with D perhaps matching TRBD1 (5 bases). The germline V and J ends were trimmed by 5 bases and 2 bases, with 12 bases remaining between them. Germline CDR1 SEHNR, CDR2 FQNEAQ (reference sequence). CDR3 size: 14 residues. The CDR3 region is CASSPGGPNYGYTF. Written as DNA, the CDR3 is TGTGCCAGCAGCCCGGGGGGACCCAACTATGGCTACACCTTC.

The genes are TRBV6-1 and TRBJ1-4, with TRBD1 as a possible D gene (6 bases). The CDR3 contains 16 residues. Trimming shortened V by 4 bases and J by 3 bases, and 15 bases separated the two germline ends. Germline-derived CDR1 and CDR2 are MNHNS and SASEGT. The CDR3 nucleotides are TGTGCCAGCAGTGCCGACAGGTTGGGGCCTAATGAAAAACTGTTTTTT. Its protein is CASSADRLGPNEKLFF.

V gene TRBV3-1 (or the pseudogene TRBV3-2) combines with J gene TRBJ2-1; D not resolved. The V end was cut by 0 bases, the J end by 10 bases, with 4 bases between. CDR1 and CDR2 from the germline V gene are LGHDT and YNNKEL (reference sequence). The CDR3 contains 11 residues. CDR3 region: CASSQDLEQFF. In DNA, the CDR3 is TGTGCCAGCAGCCAAGATCTGGAGCAGTTCTTC.

This rearrangement joins TRBV11-2 to TRBJ2-3, with TRBD2 identical over 10 bases. The V and J ends lost 5 bases and 4 bases, in that order; junction bases with no gene match: 18. Germline V gene sequence: CDR1 SGHAT, CDR2 FQNNGV. The CDR3 consists of 19 residues. The CDR3 here is CASSGGVQASGRRADTQYF. The CDR3 DNA sequence: TGTGCCAGCAGCGGAGGGGTCCAGGCTAGCGGGAGAAGGGCAGATACGCAGTATTTT.

This sequence joins TRBV5-1 and TRBJ2-5; TRBD1 agrees at 7 bases. V lost 0 bases to trimming and J lost 2 bases; unmatched junction nucleotides: 1. The CDR3 is 14 amino acids. Germline V gene lookup returns CDR1 SGHRS and CDR2 YFSETQ. CDR3 sequence: CASSLGDSQETQYF. In DNA, the CDR3 is TGCGCCAGCAGCTTGGGGGACAGTCAAGAGACCCAGTACTTC. Full variable domain (outside the CDR3, taken from reference TRBV5-1 and TRBJ2-5): KAGVTQTPRYLIKTRGQQVTLSCSPISGHRSVSWYQQTPGQGLQFLFEYFSETQRNKGNFPGRFSGRQFSNSRSEMNVSTLELGDSALYLCASSLGDSQETQYFGPGTRLLVL.

This chain joins TRBV7-9 and TRBJ2-2, with TRBD2 matching 7 bases. Germline V lookup: CDR1 SEHNR, CDR2 FQNEAQ (reference sequence). The J segment lost 8 bases and the V segment lost 4 bases, leaving 19 bases of the junction unmatched. The CDR3 extends over 18 amino acids. The CDR3 sequence: CASSSTTRLAEGGGELFF. CDR3 nucleotide sequence: TGTGCCAGCAGCTCCACAACCAGACTAGCTGAGGGTGGTGGGGAGCTGTTTTTT.

This chain joins TRBV5-1 and TRBJ2-1; 9 positions agree with TRBD2. There are 23 residues in the CDR3. The V segment lost 0 bases and the J segment 0 bases; nucleotides outside the gene matches: 22. The germline V gene encodes CDR1 SGHRS and CDR2 YFSETQ. CDR3 sequence reads: CASSLATSRGGRLADYSYNEQFF. The DNA for the CDR3 is TGCGCCAGCAGCTTGGCCACCTCCCGAGGGGGTCGACTAGCGGACTACTCCTACAATGAGCAGTTCTTC.

J is TRBJ2-7 and V is TRBV5-5, with D unresolved. CDR3 length equals 14 residues. V was clipped by 4 bases and J by 3 bases, with 14 bases between them. In germline, CDR1 is SGHKS, CDR2 YYEKEE (reference sequence). CDR3 DNA: TGTGCCAGCAGCCCTGACCCAGGTGGCTACGAGCAGTACTTC. Translating it yields CASSPDPGGYEQYF.

For this clone: Other DNA sequences of this sample code for an identical CDR3. V is TRBV30 and J is TRBJ2-5; 8 bases are a match to TRBD2. This CDR3 comprises 13 residues. Germline V CDR1 and CDR2: GTSNPN, SVGIG (reference sequence). V was clipped by 5 bases and J by 1 base; unmatched bases: 3. This chain's CDR3 is CAWSGGPQETQYF. DNA for the CDR3: TGTGCCTGGTCGGGGGGGCCCCAAGAGACCCAGTACTTC.

The chain joins TRBV7-2 to TRBJ1-1; 7 bases agree with TRBD1. There are 14 residues in the CDR3. The trim removed 4 bases at V and 8 bases at J, leaving 10 bases unmatched. In germline, CDR1 is SGHTA, CDR2 FQGNSA. CDR3 sequence reads: CASSSGQDRREAFF. As DNA, the CDR3 is TGTGCCAGCAGCTCCGGACAGGACAGGCGAGAAGCTTTCTTT.

This clone came up once. The chain is built from TRBV24-1 and TRBJ2-2; TRBD2 matches 10 bases. CDR3 length equals 16 residues. Trimming removed 5 bases from V and 7 bases from J; junction bases left unmatched: 9. Looked up from germline, CDR1 is KGHDR and CDR2 is SFDVKD. The CDR3 reads CATSGGTSVDHGELFF. CDR3 nucleotides: TGTGCCACCAGTGGCGGGACTAGCGTTGATCACGGGGAGCTGTTTTTT.

This clone was observed a handful of times. The chain employs TRBV28 and TRBJ1-3; D gene uncertain. With 4 bases removed from V and 2 bases from J, the gap between germline ends came to 12 bases. The CDR3 sequence is 15 residues long. CDR1 and CDR2 (germline): MDHEN, SYDVKM. The CDR3 region is CASSSPPGAGNTIYF. The CDR3 DNA reads TGTGCCAGCAGTTCTCCCCCCGGAGCTGGAAACACCATATATTTT. Together with reference TRBV28 and TRBJ1-3, the CDR3 gives the full variable domain: DVKVTQSSRYLVKRTGEKVFLECVQDMDHENMFWYRQDPGLGLRLIYFSYDVKMKEKGDIPEGYSVSREKKERFSLILESASTNQTSMYLCASSSPPGAGNTIYFGEGSWLTVV.

This sequence joins TRBV6-5 and TRBJ2-2, with D possibly TRBD2 on 6 matching bases. The CDR3 runs 16 residues. Germline CDR1 reads MNHEY; CDR2 reads SVGAGI. V lost 2 bases, J lost 4 bases, and 14 bases lay in between. CDR3 residues: CASSYEEGAGTGELFF. The CDR3 DNA reads TGTGCCAGCAGTTACGAGGAGGGTGCGGGCACCGGGGAGCTGTTTTTT.

The chain employs TRBV30 and TRBJ1-4; TRBD1 aligns across 7 bases. CDR1 is GTSNPN, CDR2 SVGIG, per germline (reference sequence). Losses at the gene ends were 4 bases for V and 7 bases for J; bases not matched to a gene: 6. The CDR3 covers 13 residues. CDR3 sequence reads: CAWNTGVGEKLFF. As DNA, the CDR3 is TGTGCCTGGAACACAGGGGTGGGTGAAAAACTGTTTTTT.

V is TRBV7-9 and J is TRBJ1-1; no clear D. Germline V gene sequence: CDR1 SEHNR, CDR2 FQNEAQ (reference sequence). Trimming took 4 bases from V and 11 from J, leaving 11 bases between them. This CDR3 has 11 residues. DNA of the CDR3: TGTGCCAGCAGCTCCAGCGAGAGCGCTTTCTTT. This translates into CASSSSESAFF.